A selection of T cell receptor beta chains follows, all from one sample in a study of T cell responses to AZD1222 COVID-19 vaccine. TCRdb keeps only in-frame clones here, not all; method: immunoSEQ multiplex PCR. Of roughly 180,000 clones in the sample, approximately 86% were seen once. The sample here was peripheral blood, taken on day 0 of AZD1222 vaccination. These receptors were collected from an adult in good health. The CDR3 runs from the conserved cysteine through the conserved F or W. Not every row has a clone size; where given, it reads once, few, many or a size class.

V gene	clone size	J gene	CDR3 protein
TRBV28	once	TRBJ2-3	CASSSNLPGQGVMDTQYF
TRBV5-1	few	TRBJ1-1	CASSSGQGNTEAFF
TRBV6-2/TRBV6-3	NA	TRBJ1-1	CASSRQGEAFF
TRBV9	NA	TRBJ2-7	CASSTTGHTSYEQYF
TRBV20-1	NA	TRBJ2-5	CSGGIQETQYF
TRBV30	NA	TRBJ2-3	CAWTMTGGPSDTQYF
TRBV11-3	NA	TRBJ2-2	CASSLDQGGYTGELFF
TRBV9	NA	TRBJ2-5	CASSPSGTEKETQYF
TRBV9	few	TRBJ1-6	CASSVNMNSPLHF
TRBV11-2	NA	TRBJ1-1	CASRPSTENTEAFF
TRBV6-2/TRBV6-3	NA	TRBJ1-5	CASSYRAQGNQPQHF
TRBV28	NA	TRBJ1-4	CASSYIRGRGEKLFF
TRBV27	NA	TRBJ1-6	CASSLQGALFKGSYNSPLHF